This T cell receptor beta chain was identified during a study of CD8 T cells in ankylosing spondylitis. Molecular-barcoded quantitative 5'-RACE produced these TCR beta libraries. Each CDR3 protein gets one entry after TCRdb re-called the 5' RACE reads with MiXCR. The sample lists hundreds of thousands of distinct CDR3 sequences; roughly 12% were seen once. Study results and caveats: Clones linked to disease were reported to show significant enrichment in matched ankylosing spondylitis synovial fluid. It appeared that ankylosing spondylitis blood was characterized by a TCR beta motif of 8 or 9 highly homologous variants. Within peripheral blood, clones linked to disease were CD8+ and relatively rare. Earlier authors reported some of these motif variants in reactive arthritis synovial fluid and blood.

The CDR3 has 14 amino acids. V gave up 6 bases and J gave up 1 base, with 10 bases separating them. For this clonotype: Its cognate antigen is unknown.

The chain has TRBV12-3 or TRBV12-4 and TRBJ2-1; D is undetermined. The sequenced sample consisted of blood, either unsorted or a sorted T cell fraction (not recorded which). The sequence was collected from a male donor with ankylosing spondylitis. As DNA, the CDR3 is TGTGCCAGCAGGGGCCTCCCTTCCTACAATGAGCAGTTCTTC. This encodes CASRGLPSYNEQFF.